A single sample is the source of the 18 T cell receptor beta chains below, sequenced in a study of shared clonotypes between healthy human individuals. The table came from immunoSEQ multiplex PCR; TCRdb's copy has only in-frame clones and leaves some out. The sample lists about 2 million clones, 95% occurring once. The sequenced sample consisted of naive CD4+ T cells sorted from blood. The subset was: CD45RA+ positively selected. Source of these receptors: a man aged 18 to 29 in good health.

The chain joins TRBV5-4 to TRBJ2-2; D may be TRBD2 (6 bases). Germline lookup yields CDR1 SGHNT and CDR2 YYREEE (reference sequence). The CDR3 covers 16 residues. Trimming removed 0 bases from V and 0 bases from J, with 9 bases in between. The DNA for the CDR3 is TGTGCCAGCAGCTTGGTAGCGGCGTCGAACACCGGGGAGCTGTTTTTT. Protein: CASSLVAASNTGELFF.

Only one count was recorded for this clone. The CDR3 DNA reads as TGTGCCAGCAGTGCCTCTGTTAACGAGCAGTACTTC. Its translation: CASSASVNEQYF. V is TRBV6-1 and J is TRBJ2-7; no clear D gene. The germline gives CDR1 MNHNS, CDR2 SASEGT. V gave up 4 bases and J gave up 5 bases, with 9 bases separating them. The CDR3 has 12 residues.

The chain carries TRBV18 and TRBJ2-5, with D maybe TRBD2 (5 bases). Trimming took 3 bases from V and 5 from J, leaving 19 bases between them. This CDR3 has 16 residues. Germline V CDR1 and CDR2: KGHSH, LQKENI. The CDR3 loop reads CASSPTSGLSFETQYF. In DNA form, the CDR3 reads TGTGCCAGCTCACCTACCTCCGGACTGTCTTTCGAGACCCAGTACTTC.

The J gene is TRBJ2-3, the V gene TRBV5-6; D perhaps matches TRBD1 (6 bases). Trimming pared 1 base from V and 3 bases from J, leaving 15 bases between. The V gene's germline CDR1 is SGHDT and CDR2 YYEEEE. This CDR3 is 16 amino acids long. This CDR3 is CASSLLLGGATDTQYF. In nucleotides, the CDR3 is TGTGCCAGCAGCTTGCTGTTAGGGGGTGCGACAGATACGCAGTATTTT.

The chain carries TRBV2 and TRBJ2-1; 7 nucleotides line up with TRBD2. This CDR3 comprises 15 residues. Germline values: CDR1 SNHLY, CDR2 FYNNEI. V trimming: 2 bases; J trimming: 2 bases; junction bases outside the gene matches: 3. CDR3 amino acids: CASSEQRGAYNEQFF. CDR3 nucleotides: TGTGCCAGCAGTGAACAACGGGGGGCCTACAATGAGCAGTTCTTC.

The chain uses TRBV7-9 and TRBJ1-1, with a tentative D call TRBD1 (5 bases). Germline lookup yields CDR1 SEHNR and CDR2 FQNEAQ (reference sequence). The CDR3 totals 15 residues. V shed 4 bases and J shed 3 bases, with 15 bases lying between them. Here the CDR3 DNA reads TGTGCCAGCAGCTCGTCGGGGCCCGGGGACACTGAAGCTTTCTTT. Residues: CASSSSGPGDTEAFF.

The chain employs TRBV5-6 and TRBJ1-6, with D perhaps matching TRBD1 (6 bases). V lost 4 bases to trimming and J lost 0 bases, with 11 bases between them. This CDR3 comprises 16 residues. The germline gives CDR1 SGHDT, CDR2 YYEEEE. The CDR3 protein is CASSGWGLSYNSPLHF. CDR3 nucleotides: TGTGCCAGCAGCGGGTGGGGGCTCTCCTATAATTCACCCCTCCACTTT.

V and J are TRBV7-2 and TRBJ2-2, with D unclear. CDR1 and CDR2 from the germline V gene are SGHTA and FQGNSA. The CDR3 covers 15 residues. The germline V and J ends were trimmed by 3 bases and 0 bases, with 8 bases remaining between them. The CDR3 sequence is CASSFGSSNTGELFF. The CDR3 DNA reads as TGTGCCAGCAGCTTTGGCAGCTCGAACACCGGGGAGCTGTTTTTT.

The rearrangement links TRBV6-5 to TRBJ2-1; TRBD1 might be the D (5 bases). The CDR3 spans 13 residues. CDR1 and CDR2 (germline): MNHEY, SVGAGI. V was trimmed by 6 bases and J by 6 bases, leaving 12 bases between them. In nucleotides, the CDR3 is TGTGCCAGCAGACTCAGGGCTAGCAATGAGCAGTTCTTC. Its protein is CASRLRASNEQFF.

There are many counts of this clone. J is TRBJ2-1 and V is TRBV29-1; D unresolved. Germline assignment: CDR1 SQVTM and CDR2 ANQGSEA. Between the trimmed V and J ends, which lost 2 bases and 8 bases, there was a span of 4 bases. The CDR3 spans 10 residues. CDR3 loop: CSVEIHEQFF. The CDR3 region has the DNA TGCAGCGTTGAAATCCATGAGCAGTTCTTC.

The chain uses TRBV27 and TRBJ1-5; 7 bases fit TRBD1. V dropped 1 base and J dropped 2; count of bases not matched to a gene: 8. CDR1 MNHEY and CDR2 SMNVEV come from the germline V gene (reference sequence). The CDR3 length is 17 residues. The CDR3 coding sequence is TGTGCCAGCAGTTTATGGGCAGGGGGAGTCGGCAATCAGCCCCAGCATTTT. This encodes CASSLWAGGVGNQPQHF.

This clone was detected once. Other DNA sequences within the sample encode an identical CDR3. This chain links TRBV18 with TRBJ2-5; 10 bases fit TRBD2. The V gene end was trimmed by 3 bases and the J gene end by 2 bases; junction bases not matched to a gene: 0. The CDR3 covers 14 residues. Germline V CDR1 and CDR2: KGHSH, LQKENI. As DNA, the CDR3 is TGTGCCAGCTCACCGACTAGCGGGCAAGAGACCCAGTACTTC. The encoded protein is CASSPTSGQETQYF.

The CDR3 bases are TGTGCCAGCAGCTTCGAAGCCCGACAGGGTAACGGAGCTTTCTTT. Its translation is CASSFEARQGNGAFF. This chain links TRBV28 with TRBJ1-1; 7 positions agree with TRBD1. V shed 6 bases, J shed 10 bases, and the junction held 17 bases outside the gene matches. The CDR3 contains 15 residues. Looked up from germline, CDR1 is MDHEN and CDR2 is SYDVKM.

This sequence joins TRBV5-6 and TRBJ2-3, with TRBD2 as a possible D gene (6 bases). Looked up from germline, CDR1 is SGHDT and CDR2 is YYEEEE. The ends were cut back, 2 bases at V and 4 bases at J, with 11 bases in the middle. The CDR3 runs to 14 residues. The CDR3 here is CASSLRLASDTQYF. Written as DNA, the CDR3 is TGTGCCAGCAGCTTAAGGCTAGCGTCAGATACGCAGTATTTT.

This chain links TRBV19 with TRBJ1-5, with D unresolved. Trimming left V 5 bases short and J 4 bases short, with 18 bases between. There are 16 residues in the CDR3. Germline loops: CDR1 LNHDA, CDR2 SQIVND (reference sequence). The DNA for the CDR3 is TGTGCCAGTAGTGTTTCGGGGTTGAGGAGGAATCAGCCCCAGCATTTT. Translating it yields CASSVSGLRRNQPQHF.

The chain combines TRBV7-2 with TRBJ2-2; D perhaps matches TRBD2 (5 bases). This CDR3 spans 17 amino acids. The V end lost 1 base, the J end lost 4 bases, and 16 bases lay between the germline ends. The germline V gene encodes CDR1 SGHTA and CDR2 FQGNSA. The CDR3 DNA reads TGTGCCAGCAGCTTAGATGGTCTGCGGGTGAGCACCGGGGAGCTGTTTTTT. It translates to CASSLDGLRVSTGELFF. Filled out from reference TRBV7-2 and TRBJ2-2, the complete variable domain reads GAGVSQSPSNKVTEKGKDVELRCDPISGHTALYWYRQSLGQGLEFLIYFQGNSAPDKSGLPSDRFSAERTGGSVSTLTIQRTQQEDSAVYLCASSLDGLRVSTGELFFGEGSRLTVL.

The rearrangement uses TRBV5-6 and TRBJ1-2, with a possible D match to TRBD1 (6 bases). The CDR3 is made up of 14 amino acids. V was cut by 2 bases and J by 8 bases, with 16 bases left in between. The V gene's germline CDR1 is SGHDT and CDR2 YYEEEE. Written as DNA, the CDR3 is TGTGCCAGCAGCTTATCAGACAGGATCACCGGCTACACCTTC. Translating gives CASSLSDRITGYTF.

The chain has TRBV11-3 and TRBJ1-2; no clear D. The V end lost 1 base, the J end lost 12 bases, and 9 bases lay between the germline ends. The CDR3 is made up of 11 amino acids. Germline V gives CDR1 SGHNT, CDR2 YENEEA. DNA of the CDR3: TGTGCCAGCAGCTTAGCCGACCGAAACACCTTC. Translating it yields CASSLADRNTF. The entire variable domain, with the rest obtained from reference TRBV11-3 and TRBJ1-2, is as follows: EAGVVQSPRYKIIEKKQPVAFWCNPISGHNTLYWYLQNLGQGPELLIRYENEEAVDDSQLPKDRFSAERLKGVDSTLKIQPAELGDSAVYLCASSLADRNTFGSGTRLTVV.